This TCR beta chain comes out of a study of identifying expanded T cells in peripheral blood (dated by TCRdb to the late 2010s). Broadly, across the study: Separate aliquots of the same genomic DNA pool were sequenced to produce technical replicates, and four replicates were compared in pairs.

Overall study outcomes, separate from this receptor: Both the number of clones called differentially abundant and the false-positive rate were significantly reduced by the beta-binomial model across all healthy-donor time intervals. For all healthy donors, the variance in clone template counts between roughly two-week samples rose significantly as total template count increased. The authors expected that over much longer intervals, such as months to years, biological variance in healthy repertoires might increase even further. The binomial model flagged roughly 1.2 differentially abundant clones between technical replicates but around 15 over two weeks and 19 over about 4 weeks.

During the collection period, no immune events, such as infections, were documented for the healthy donors. Time-dependent variance in a beta-binomial model of T-cell clone differential abundance was calibrated using healthy-donor blood repertoires as a training cohort. There were ten or so healthy donors in the training cohort, of whom 3 were female and 7 were male. The donors were between roughly 29 and 65 years old, with an average age of roughly 40 years. Whole blood, obtained from a commercial supplier, was collected from each healthy donor at three time points spaced roughly 2 weeks apart. For immunosequencing, genomic DNA was extracted from whole blood that had not been sorted. CDR1 is given as SGHKS and CDR2 as YYEKEE, both from the germline V gene (reference sequence). The cysteine opens and the phenylalanine closes a CDR3 of 15 amino acids. Only the CDR3 DNA is retained, 45 bases long and in frame from the first base. Trimming removed 4 bases from V and 5 bases from J, leaving 16 bases between the germline ends.

The immunoSEQ Assay, which relies on bias-controlled multiplex PCR amplification of genomic DNA, was used to profile TCRbeta CDR3 regions. In the authors' own workflow: To quantify the absolute abundance of each unique TCRbeta CDR3 region, the sequences were collapsed and filtered. Two models were used to test differential abundance: a binomial model (Fisher-equivalent) and a beta-binomial model that adds time-dependent variance fitted from healthy donors. Any clone with fewer than 5 combined templates was excluded, and a clone was called differentially abundant if its Benjamini-Hochberg FDR was below 0.01. The form v = (b*log(k)+a)^2 was used to model beta-binomial variance as a function of total template count across the two samples. Entries here come from immuneACCESS through TCRdb and include only in-frame sequences with V and J called. Some clones fail to appear in such tables; in the studies checked, an unresolved V gene covers under half of the shortfall, and the cause of the remainder is unknown. V and J calls and clone size are copied from that table; D and trimming were computed from the DNA. The sample table contains about 78,000 clones; only one count was recorded for 80% to 90% of them. The ten biggest clones cover 15% to 20% of the sample.

This clone has only one observation. The specificity of this receptor is unknown. Base quality data are lacking; no much larger clone is found one base away. This receptor was identified in a person aged 18 to 75 in good health. The specimen was blood. The chain is encoded by TRBV5-5 joined to TRBJ2-1; a tentative D match to TRBD2 spans 5 bases. This receptor carries the CDR3 CASSPLPSQDNEQFF. The nucleotides are TGTGCCAGCAGCCCCCTTCCTAGCCAGGACAATGAGCAGTTCTTC. The full variable domain, completed from the reference TRBV5-5 and TRBJ2-1 proteins outside the CDR3, reads DAGVTQSPTHLIKTRGQQVTLRCSPISGHKSVSWYQQVLGQGPQFIFQYYEKEERGRGNFPDRFSARQFPNYSSELNVNALLLGDSALYLCASSPLPSQDNEQFFGPGTRLTVL.